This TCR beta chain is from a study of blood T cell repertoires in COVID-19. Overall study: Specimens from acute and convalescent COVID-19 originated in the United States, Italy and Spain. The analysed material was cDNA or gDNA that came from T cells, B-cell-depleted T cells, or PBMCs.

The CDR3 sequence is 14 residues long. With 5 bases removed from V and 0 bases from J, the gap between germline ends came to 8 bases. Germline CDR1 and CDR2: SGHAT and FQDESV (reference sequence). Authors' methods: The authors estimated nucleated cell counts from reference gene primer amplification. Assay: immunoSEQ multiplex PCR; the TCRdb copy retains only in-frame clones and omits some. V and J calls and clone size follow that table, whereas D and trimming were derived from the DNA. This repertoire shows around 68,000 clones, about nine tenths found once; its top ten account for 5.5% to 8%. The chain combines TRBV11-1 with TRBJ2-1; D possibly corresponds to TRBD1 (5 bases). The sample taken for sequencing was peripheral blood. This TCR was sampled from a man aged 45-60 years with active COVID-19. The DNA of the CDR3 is TGTGCCAGCAGCCGACAGAGCTCCTACAATGAGCAGTTCTTC. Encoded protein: CASSRQSSYNEQFF.